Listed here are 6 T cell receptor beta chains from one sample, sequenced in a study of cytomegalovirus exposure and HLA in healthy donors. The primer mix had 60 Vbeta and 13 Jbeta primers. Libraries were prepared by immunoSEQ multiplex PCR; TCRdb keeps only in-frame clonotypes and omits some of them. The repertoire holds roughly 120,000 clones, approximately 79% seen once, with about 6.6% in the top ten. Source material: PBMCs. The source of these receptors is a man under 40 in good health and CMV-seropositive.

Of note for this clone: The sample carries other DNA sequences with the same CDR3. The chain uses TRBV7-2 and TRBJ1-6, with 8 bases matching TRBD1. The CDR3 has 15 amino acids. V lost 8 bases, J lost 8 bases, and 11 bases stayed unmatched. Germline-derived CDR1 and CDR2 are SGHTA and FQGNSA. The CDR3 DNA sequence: TGTGCCAGCTCGAGAGAGCAGGGGGCGGATTCACCCCTCCACTTT. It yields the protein CASSREQGADSPLHF.

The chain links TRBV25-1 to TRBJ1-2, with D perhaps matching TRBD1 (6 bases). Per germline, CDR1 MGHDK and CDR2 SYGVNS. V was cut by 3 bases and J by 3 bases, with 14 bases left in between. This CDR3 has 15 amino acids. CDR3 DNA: TGTGCCAGCAGTGACCCGCGGGGGGCCTACTATGGCTACACCTTC. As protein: CASSDPRGAYYGYTF.

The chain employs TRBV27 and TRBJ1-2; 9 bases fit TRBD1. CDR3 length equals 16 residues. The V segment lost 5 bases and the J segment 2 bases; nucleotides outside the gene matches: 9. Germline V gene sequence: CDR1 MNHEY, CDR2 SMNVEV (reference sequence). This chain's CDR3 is CASSVDPQGANYGYTF. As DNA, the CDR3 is TGTGCCAGCAGTGTCGATCCACAGGGGGCAAACTATGGCTACACCTTC.

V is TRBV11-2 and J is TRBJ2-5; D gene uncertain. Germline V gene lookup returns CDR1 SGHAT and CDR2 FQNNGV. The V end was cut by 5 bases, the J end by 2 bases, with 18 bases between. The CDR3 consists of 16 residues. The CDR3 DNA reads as TGTGCCAGCAGCGCTTTGTCTAGTTCGGTACAAGAGACCCAGTACTTC. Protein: CASSALSSSVQETQYF.

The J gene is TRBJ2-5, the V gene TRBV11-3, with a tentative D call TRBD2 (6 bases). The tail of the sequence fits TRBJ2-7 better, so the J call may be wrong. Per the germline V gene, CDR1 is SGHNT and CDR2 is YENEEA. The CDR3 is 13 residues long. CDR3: CASSFGTLYEQYF. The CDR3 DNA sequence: TGTGCCAGCAGCTTCGGGACTCTCTACGAGCAGTACTTC.

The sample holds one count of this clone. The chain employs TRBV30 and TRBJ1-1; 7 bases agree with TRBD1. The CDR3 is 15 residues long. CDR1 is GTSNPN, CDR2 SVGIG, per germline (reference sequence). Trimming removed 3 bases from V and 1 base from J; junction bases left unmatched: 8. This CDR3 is CAWREKQGKNTEAFF. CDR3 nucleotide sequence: TGTGCCTGGAGAGAAAAACAGGGGAAGAACACTGAAGCTTTCTTT.